This T cell receptor beta chain came from a study of cytomegalovirus exposure and HLA in healthy donors. Background on the study: The 120 or so validation repertoires were produced on the same platform as the 650 to 800 repertoires of the first cohort. This was reported in a later analysis.

Separate from the roughly 710-subject first cohort, the approximately 130-subject validation cohort was the one that the donors belonged to. Germline values: CDR1 SGHTA, CDR2 FQGNSA. The CDR3 is 13 residues long. The V end was cut by 5 bases, the J end by 10 bases, with 15 bases between. TCRdb's table, derived via immunoSEQ multiplex PCR, lists solely in-frame clones and lacks some. The sample records more than 100,000 clones, 88% being singletons. In its sample, this clone was seen once. The chain carries TRBV7-2 and TRBJ2-1, with D unresolved. The specimen was PBMCs. This receptor was taken from a man aged 25 to 45 in good health and CMV-seronegative. The DNA of the CDR3 is TGTGCCAGCAGCCAGGTCCTCACGTTGGAGCAGTTCTTC. It is translated as CASSQVLTLEQFF.